Each of the 15 T cell receptor beta chains below was sequenced from the same sample in a study of blood T cell repertoires in COVID-19. Sequencing was performed with immunoSEQ multiplex PCR; in TCRdb, only in-frame clones are kept and a portion is missing. The sample has around 130,000 clones; around four fifths are singletons. The material sequenced was peripheral blood. These receptors all stem from a man aged 60 to 69 with active or convalescent COVID-19.

V gene TRBV15 combines with J gene TRBJ2-7; 8 positions match TRBD1. This CDR3 has 14 amino acids. The germline CDR1 and CDR2 sequences are LNHNV and YYDKDF (reference sequence). The V segment lost 1 base and the J segment 7 bases; nucleotides outside the gene matches: 6. CDR3 region: CATSRGGQGKEQYF. The DNA of the CDR3 is TGTGCCACCAGCAGAGGAGGACAGGGTAAAGAGCAGTACTTC.

This chain's CDR3 is CASSPRQGGHGELFF. The CDR3 DNA sequence: TGTGCCAGCAGTCCGAGACAGGGTGGTCACGGGGAGCTGTTTTTT. The rearrangement uses TRBV5-4 and TRBJ2-2; 7 bases are shared with TRBD1. V shed 5 bases and J 7 bases; nucleotides not matched to a gene: 11. Germline values: CDR1 SGHNT, CDR2 YYREEE (reference sequence). This CDR3 is 15 amino acids long.

In this sample, this clone turned up a few times. This chain connects TRBV9 to TRBJ2-1; TRBD1 matches at 8 bases. The V segment lost 0 bases and the J segment 2 bases; nucleotides outside the gene matches: 1. The CDR3 loop spans 15 amino acids. Looked up from germline, CDR1 is SGDLS and CDR2 is YYNGEE. The CDR3 spells CASSVAGQAYNEQFF. CDR3 DNA: TGTGCCAGCAGCGTAGCGGGACAGGCCTACAATGAGCAGTTCTTC.

The V and J genes are TRBV5-6 and TRBJ2-2; weak D call: TRBD2 (5 bases). V was cut by 3 bases and J by 0 bases, with 12 bases left in between. CDR3 size: 16 residues. Germline V gives CDR1 SGHDT, CDR2 YYEEEE. CDR3 coding DNA: TGTGCCAGCAGCTCGGACTGGTACTCGAACACCGGGGAGCTGTTTTTT. This translates into CASSSDWYSNTGELFF.

J is TRBJ2-3 and V is TRBV28; 13 bases map to TRBD2. V dropped 2 bases and J dropped 5; count of bases not matched to a gene: 4. The CDR3 is 16 amino acids. Germline CDR1 reads MDHEN; CDR2 reads SYDVKM. The CDR3 region is CASSLELAGGVDTQYF. For the CDR3, the DNA is TGTGCCAGCAGTTTAGAACTAGCGGGAGGGGTAGATACGCAGTATTTT.

The chain joins TRBV19 to TRBJ2-2; D might be TRBD1 (6 bases). The V end was cut by 6 bases, the J end by 7 bases, with 6 bases between. CDR3 length: 11 residues. Germline lookup yields CDR1 LNHDA and CDR2 SQIVND (reference sequence). The CDR3 spells CASRQGGELFF. CDR3 bases: TGTGCCAGTAGACAGGGCGGGGAGCTGTTTTTT.

This clone has only one observation. This chain connects TRBV5-1 to TRBJ2-7, with TRBD2 matching 7 bases. The J segment lost 1 base and the V segment lost 4 bases, leaving 5 bases of the junction unmatched. Looked up from germline, CDR1 is SGHRS and CDR2 is YFSETQ. The CDR3 extends over 14 amino acids. The CDR3 protein is CASSLAGVSYEQYF. CDR3 nucleotides: TGCGCCAGCAGCCTGGCGGGAGTGTCCTACGAGCAGTACTTC.

The V call is TRBV21-1, the J call TRBJ1-1; the table names TRBD1, a call not compared with the DNA. TRBV21-1 is noted as a pseudogene. CDR3 size: 15 residues. The CDR3 region has the DNA TGTGCCAGCAGCAAAGAGGAGGCAGGGGTAGCTGAAGCTTTCTTT. This codes for CASSKEEAGVAEAFF.

The chain uses TRBV18 and TRBJ2-2; TRBD2 matches at 7 bases. This CDR3 contains 16 residues. Trimming removed 0 bases from V and 0 bases from J; junction bases left unmatched: 1. The germline CDR1 and CDR2 sequences are KGHSH and LQKENI. This CDR3 reads CASSPPGGPNTGELFF. The CDR3 DNA reads TGTGCCAGCTCACCACCGGGAGGGCCGAACACCGGGGAGCTGTTTTTT.

This chain joins TRBV10-3 and TRBJ2-7; TRBD2 matches 8 bases. Germline CDR1 is ENHRY and CDR2 is SYGVKD. J lost 6 bases, V lost 10 bases, and 14 bases had no gene match. CDR3 length: 14 residues. In DNA form, the CDR3 reads TGTGCCACCAACGGTAAGCGGGAGCTCACCGAGCAGTACTTC. Its translation is CATNGKRELTEQYF.

This clone showed up just once. V usage is TRBV27 and J usage is TRBJ2-3; TRBD2 agrees at 11 bases. V lost 4 bases and J lost 1; bases outside the gene matches: 10. This CDR3 is built from 18 residues. Germline CDR1 reads MNHEY; CDR2 reads SMNVEV (reference sequence). In DNA form, the CDR3 reads TGTGCCAGCAGTTCGATAGCGGGAGGGCCGGTGGGCACAGATACGCAGTATTTT. Residues: CASSSIAGGPVGTDTQYF.

This clone was detected a few times. This chain uses TRBV10-3 with TRBJ1-1, with 10 bases aligning to TRBD1. V lost 11 bases and J lost 11; bases outside the gene matches: 11. This CDR3 is 12 amino acids long. CDR1 is ENHRY, CDR2 SYGVKD, per germline. The CDR3 nucleotides are TGTGCCGGCTCGCAGGACAGGGGGGACGCTTTCTTT. As protein: CAGSQDRGDAFF.

This chain joins TRBV4-2 and TRBJ2-3, with no clear D. In germline, CDR1 is LGHNA, CDR2 YNFKEQ. The CDR3 extends over 14 amino acids. With 4 bases removed from V and 0 bases from J, the gap between germline ends came to 8 bases. CDR3 in amino acids: CASSPQTSTDTQYF. CDR3 nucleotide sequence: TGTGCCAGCAGCCCTCAGACTAGCACAGATACGCAGTATTTT.

The V and J genes are TRBV27 and TRBJ2-1; 8 bases map to TRBD2. The junction had 11 bases not matched to a gene; V was cut back by 4 bases and J by 9 bases. Germline V gene sequence: CDR1 MNHEY, CDR2 SMNVEV (reference sequence). CDR3 length: 15 amino acids. The CDR3 DNA is TGTGCCAGCAGTTCCTCATTGGGCGGGAGGAGTGAGCAGTTCTTC. It translates to CASSSSLGGRSEQFF.

This chain joins TRBV10-3 and TRBJ2-1; 8 nucleotides match TRBD2. The junction had 10 bases not matched to a gene; V was cut back by 6 bases and J by 6 bases. This CDR3 is built from 15 residues. CDR1 ENHRY and CDR2 SYGVKD come from the germline V gene. CDR3: CAIRMSGRPGNEQFF. The CDR3 coding sequence is TGTGCCATCAGGATGAGCGGGAGACCGGGCAATGAGCAGTTCTTC.